This is a list of T cell receptor beta chains from one sample in a study of T cell changes during pregnancy in multiple sclerosis. Assay: immunoSEQ multiplex PCR; the TCRdb copy retains only in-frame clones and omits some. Found here are about 93,000 clones, 80% to 95% of them singletons; the top ten hold 2% to 2.5%. Sample: peripheral blood, taken after pregnancy. Receptor source: a female donor with multiple sclerosis, enrolled in a pregnancy study. Both conserved end residues are part of each CDR3. A D gene is named only where the DNA matches it firmly. Clone size is given for some rows only: seen once, a few or many times, or a class if the clone is expanded.

>TRBJ2-1|few|.|TRBV19
CASSGQRQEYNEQFF
TGTGCCAGTAGTGGGCAAAGACAGGAATACAATGAGCAGTTCTTC
>TRBJ1-2|.|.|TRBV29-1
CSVEDPLLHGYTF
TGCAGCGTTGAAGACCCCCTACTCCATGGCTACACCTTC
>TRBJ1-3|.|.|TRBV2
CASCERALRPFGNTIYF
TGTGCCAGCTGCGAGCGGGCCCTGCGCCCTTTTGGAAACACCATATATTTT
>TRBJ2-1|.|TRBD1|TRBV19
CASSIGQGTPNEQFF
TGTGCCAGTAGTATAGGACAGGGAACCCCCAATGAGCAGTTCTTC
>TRBJ1-3|.|.|TRBV25-1
CASSEPDSGNTIYF
TGTGCCAGCAGTGAGCCAGACTCTGGAAACACCATATATTTT
>TRBJ2-1|.|TRBD1|TRBV7-9
CASSLGSSTGFDEQFF
TGTGCCAGCAGCTTAGGGTCCTCGACAGGGTTCGATGAGCAGTTCTTC
>TRBJ2-7|once|TRBD2|TRBV28
CASSPLAAYEQYF
TGTGCCAGCAGTCCTCTAGCGGCCTACGAGCAGTACTTC
>TRBJ1-2|.|.|TRBV7-2
CASSLEEAGYGYTF
TGTGCCAGCAGCTTAGAGGAGGCGGGCTATGGCTACACCTTC
>TRBJ2-2|.|.|TRBV6-4
CASSALEGGELFF
TGTGCCAGCAGTGCCCTAGAGGGCGGGGAGCTGTTTTTT
>TRBJ1-4|once|TRBD1|TRBV5-1
CASSSGQDDEKLFF
TGCGCCAGCAGCTCGGGACAGGATGACGAAAAACTGTTTTTT
>TRBJ1-1|.|.|TRBV5-1
CASSLRQGHTEAFF
TGCGCCAGCAGCTTGCGGCAGGGCCACACTGAAGCTTTCTTT
>TRBJ2-1|.|TRBD2|TRBV29-1
CSALGLAVYNEQFF
TGCAGCGCACTGGGACTAGCGGTTTACAATGAGCAGTTCTTC
>TRBJ1-2|.|TRBD1|TRBV4-3
CASSPGQGSYGYTF
TGCGCCAGCAGCCCGGGACAGGGATCCTATGGCTACACCTTC
>TRBJ1-4|.|.|TRBV5-1
CASSSSFDSPNEKLFF
TGCGCCAGCAGCTCGAGTTTTGACAGTCCAAATGAAAAACTGTTTTTT
>TRBJ1-1|.|.|TRBV6-1
CASRGGHGLGTEAFF
TGTGCCAGCAGGGGGGGGCATGGGTTGGGCACTGAAGCTTTCTTT
>TRBJ2-1|.|TRBD2|TRBV4-1
CASSQGGGLAANEQFF
TGCGCCAGCAGCCAAGGAGGAGGGCTAGCGGCCAATGAGCAGTTCTTC
>TRBJ1-5|.|.|TRBV19
CASSPSTLSNQPQHF
TGTGCCAGTAGTCCTTCGACACTGAGCAATCAGCCCCAGCATTTT
>TRBJ2-7|.|.|TRBV27
CASSLSRQSYEQYF
TGTGCCAGCAGTCTCAGTCGACAGTCCTACGAGCAGTACTTC
>TRBJ2-5|.|TRBD1|TRBV28
CASSPGTGFVETQYF
TGTGCCAGCAGTCCCGGGACAGGATTTGTCGAGACCCAGTACTTC
>TRBJ1-4|.|TRBD1|TRBV5-6
CASSSDRGEEKLFF
TGTGCCAGCAGCTCGGACAGGGGGGAAGAAAAACTGTTTTTT
>TRBJ2-7|once|.|TRBV28
CASTWGGRRYEQYF
TGTGCCAGCACCTGGGGGGGGCGAAGGTACGAGCAGTACTTC
>TRBJ2-3|.|TRBD2|TRBV18
CASSPTGLAGGPDTQYF
TGTGCCAGCTCACCGACGGGACTAGCGGGGGGGCCAGATACGCAGTATTTT
>TRBJ2-3|.|.|TRBV5-4
CASSFRGSRGDTQYF
TGTGCCAGTAGCTTCAGGGGTTCAAGGGGAGATACGCAGTATTTT
>TRBJ2-2|.|TRBD2|TRBV13
CASSFQSGGATGELFF
TGTGCCAGCAGCTTCCAAAGCGGGGGGGCAACTGGGGAGCTGTTTTTT
>TRBJ2-2|.|.|TRBV15
CATSRDPRGKTGELFF
TGTGCCACCAGCAGAGATCCCAGGGGAAAGACCGGGGAGCTGTTTTTT
>TRBJ1-1|.|.|TRBV18
CASSAGGDTEAFF
TGTGCCAGCTCTGCGGGGGGGGACACTGAAGCTTTCTTT
>TRBJ2-5|.|TRBD2|TRBV7-9
CASSYGTSAPKLQETQYF
TGTGCCAGCAGCTACGGGACTAGCGCCCCGAAGTTACAAGAGACCCAGTACTTC
>TRBJ1-5|.|.|TRBV6-1
CASRLDSSNQPQHF
TGTGCCAGCAGACTGGACAGCAGCAATCAGCCCCAGCATTTT
>TRBJ2-1|.|.|TRBV18
CASSSGGYNEQFF
TGTGCCAGCTCTTCCGGGGGTTACAATGAGCAGTTCTTC
>TRBJ1-3|.|.|TRBV7-9
CASSAGLTSGNTIYF
TGTGCCAGCAGCGCGGGACTGACCTCTGGAAACACCATATATTTT
>TRBJ1-1|.|.|TRBV27
CASSLNRITNTEAFF
TGTGCCAGCAGTTTAAACAGGATTACGAACACTGAAGCTTTCTTT
>TRBJ2-5|.|.|TRBV9
CASSVTPRGGEETQYF
TGTGCCAGCAGCGTAACCCCCCGGGGTGGGGAAGAGACCCAGTACTTC
>TRBJ2-7|once|.|TRBV4-1
CASSQDRESHYEQYF
TGCGCCAGCAGCCAAGATAGGGAGTCCCACTACGAGCAGTACTTC
>TRBJ2-3|.|TRBD1|TRBV2
CASKGQTNTDTQYF
TGTGCCAGCAAGGGACAGACTAACACAGATACGCAGTATTTT
>TRBJ1-3|.|.|TRBV25-1
CASRGPDSATSGNTIYF
TGTGCCAGCAGAGGGCCAGACAGTGCTACCTCTGGAAACACCATATATTTT
>TRBJ1-4|.|.|TRBV6-1
CASSPNRGWSEKLFF
TGTGCCAGCAGTCCGAATCGGGGTTGGAGTGAAAAACTGTTTTTT
>TRBJ1-2|.|TRBD1|TRBV4-2
CASSYGGQGAGGYTF
TGTGCCAGCAGCTATGGGGGACAGGGGGCAGGTGGCTACACCTTC
>TRBJ2-4|.|.|TRBV6-5
CASRKGGGAKNIQYF
TGTGCCAGCAGGAAGGGGGGGGGAGCCAAAAACATTCAGTACTTC
>TRBJ1-4|.|TRBD1|TRBV7-2
CATSPTRQGFFEKLFF
TGTGCCACCAGCCCAACCCGACAGGGATTTTTTGAAAAACTGTTTTTT
>TRBJ2-1|.|TRBD1|TRBV7-2
CASSLDRMGNEQFF
TGTGCCAGCAGCTTGGACAGGATGGGCAATGAGCAGTTCTTC
>TRBJ1-1|.|.|TRBV15
CATSRDQIGVNTEAFF
TGTGCCACCAGCAGAGATCAGATAGGGGTGAACACTGAAGCTTTCTTT
>TRBJ2-1|.|.|TRBV18
CASSPAGQYYNEQFF
TGTGCCAGCTCACCAGCAGGACAGTACTACAATGAGCAGTTCTTC
>TRBJ1-2|.|.|TRBV9
CASSVGGDHGYTF
TGTGCCAGCAGCGTAGGGGGGGACCATGGCTACACCTTC
>TRBJ1-1|.|TRBD1|TRBV5-1
CASSSLTGGRVNTEAFF
TGCGCCAGCAGCTCGCTGACAGGGGGGCGGGTGAACACTGAAGCTTTCTTT
>TRBJ1-3|.|TRBD1|TRBV19
CASSPGQVLSGNTIYF
TGTGCCAGTAGTCCCGGACAGGTCCTCTCTGGAAACACCATATATTTT
>TRBJ2-1|.|.|TRBV29-1
CSVELQSLGEQFF
TGCAGCGTTGAACTACAGTCCTTAGGTGAGCAGTTCTTC
>TRBJ1-2|.|TRBD1|TRBV19
CASKNPGQGYANYGYTF
TGTGCCAGTAAAAACCCGGGACAGGGGTACGCTAACTATGGCTACACCTTC
>TRBJ2-6|.|TRBD1|TRBV29-1
CSTTGDSGANVLTF
TGCAGCACCACAGGGGATTCAGGGGCCAACGTCCTGACTTTC
>TRBJ2-7|.|.|TRBV11-2
CASSVTGLVEQYF
TGTGCCAGCAGCGTAACAGGGCTCGTCGAGCAGTACTTC
>TRBJ2-7|.|.|TRBV2
CASSDPHYEQYF
TGTGCCAGCAGTGACCCCCACTACGAGCAGTACTTC
>TRBJ2-2|.|TRBD2|TRBV2
CASSRTSGSFKTGELFF
TGTGCCAGCAGCCGGACTAGCGGGAGTTTTAAGACCGGGGAGCTGTTTTTT
>TRBJ1-6|few|TRBD1|TRBV18
CASSPTGTDSPLHF
TGTGCCAGCTCACCGACAGGGACCGATTCACCCCTCCACTTT
>TRBJ1-5|.|.|TRBV4-2
CASSQEGGNQPQHF
TGTGCCAGCAGCCAAGAAGGAGGGAACCAGCCCCAGCATTTT
>TRBJ1-4|.|.|TRBV19
CASSADSFLEKLFF
TGTGCCAGTAGTGCCGACAGCTTTCTGGAAAAACTGTTTTTT